Below, one TCR beta chain is given with its context. Its antigen is still unknown. Trimming shortened V by 3 bases and J by 7 bases, and 6 bases separated the two germline ends. Germline V gene lookup returns CDR1 MRHNA and CDR2 SNTAGT. This CDR3 is built from 12 residues. The use of genomic DNA as template underpinned the TCR beta VDJ and CDR3 profiling. TCRdb passed the reads through MiXCR, listing each CDR3 protein once. The table lists some 200,000 distinct CDR3 sequences, less than 60% of them singletons. This sample was taken from a study of CD8+CD57+ T cells in acquired aplastic anemia. Across the study: When averaged, DNA from sorted CD4+ and CD8+ cells came to 2.5 to 4 ug.

All patients picked for sequencing had shown, by flow cytometry, an expansion of CD8+CD57+ cells. The blood sampling took place in patients who had so far received no therapy. Study conclusions and caveats: Some 28 sequences, all CD8+ CDR3, were shared between patients and controls. Controls and patients did not differ significantly in CD8+ Simpson's diversity.

J is TRBJ2-2 and V is TRBV6-4; D is possibly TRBD2 (6 bases). The clonotype was recovered from a human donor with aplastic anemia. Sequencing was done on a sample of sorted CD4+, CD8+, or CD8+CD57+ T cells (not recorded which) from PBMCs. The CDR3 coding sequence is TGTGCCAGCAGTGAGGGACTCGGGGAGCTGTTTTTT. Translated, it gives CASSEGLGELFF.